This T cell receptor beta chain was observed in a study of early T cells in non-severe SARS-CoV-2 infection. Study information: The input, bulk RNA from unsorted whole blood, was sequenced, and chains were unpaired. Study outcomes and limitations: Anti-spike CD8 responses were favored in VDJdb matching, and private and CD4 specificities were missed.

Germline CDR1 and CDR2: DFQATT and SNEGSKA (reference sequence). The CDR3 covers 12 residues. V was trimmed by 6 bases and J by 6 bases, leaving 13 bases between them. Individual cDNA molecules each received unique molecular identifiers attached to them. TCRdb independently ran MiXCR on the 5' RACE reads; one entry per CDR3 protein. The sample contains 25,000 to 35,000 distinct CDR3 sequences, 4.6% of which appear only once. Many counts were recorded for this clonotype. What it binds is unknown. V usage is TRBV20-1 and J usage is TRBJ2-3, with no clear D. Material: whole blood, obtained at baseline. The TCR was taken from an adult who was a healthcare worker with PCR-confirmed SARS-CoV-2 infection or an uninfected control (not recorded which). This CDR3 reads CSATTDPDTQYF. CDR3 nucleotides: TGCAGTGCAACTACGGACCCGGATACGCAGTATTTT.